This T cell receptor (beta chain) is from a study of PD-L1 blockade in urothelial cancer. As for the study in general: Male sex and bladder-origin urothelial cancer characterized about 90% of the 29 patients. At 6 weeks and at 3 weeks (second dose) after treatment start, blood was analyzed.

Here immunoSEQ multiplex PCR was the method, and the copy in TCRdb shows in-frame clones only, minus some. The profile covers roughly 55,000 clones, with about 82% appearing a single time and about 20% taken by the ten largest. Noted time point: pretreatment peripheral blood. The CDR3 extends over 14 amino acids. From germline, CDR1 is SNHLY and CDR2 FYNNEI. V was trimmed by 4 bases and J by 7 bases, leaving 17 bases between them. The clonotype comes from a man in his sixties with urothelial cancer. Here the sequenced sample was PBMCs, taken around atezolizumab (anti-PD-L1) treatment. This rearrangement joins TRBV2 to TRBJ2-7; a weak D match, TRBD1 (5 bases). CDR3 residues: CASSAVGVPEEQYF. The CDR3 DNA reads as TGTGCCAGCAGTGCGGTAGGGGTGCCGGAAGAGCAGTACTTC.